The 4 T cell receptor beta chains presented below share a single source sample, sequenced in a study of spatial heterogeneity in lung cancer. TCRdb re-called the 5' RACE reads through MiXCR, storing one row per CDR3 protein. The sample lists more than 50,000 distinct CDR3 sequences; more than 6.5% were seen once. Time point described: sample taken at primary tumor resection. The study sequenced unsorted whole RNA from tumor, nontumor lung or frozen PBMC. The source material was PBMCs, sampled at surgery. Receptors originate from a female donor with early-stage non-small cell lung cancer.

This clonotype was detected a few times. The chain has TRBV5-4 and TRBJ1-6; 8 bases map to TRBD1. CDR3 length: 15 residues. The ends lost 4 bases at V and 11 bases at J; junction bases unmatched: 11. Germline values: CDR1 SGHNT, CDR2 YYREEE (reference sequence). The CDR3 DNA is TGTGCCAGCAGCCCCCGGACAGGGAACCCTCCACCCCTCCACTTT. Translated: CASSPRTGNPPPLHF.

The rearrangement joins TRBV20-1 to TRBJ2-7; TRBD1 or TRBD2 may be the D gene (5 bases each). The CDR3 length is 12 residues. V was shortened by 6 bases and J by 7 bases, with 16 bases between the two germline ends. Germline V gives CDR1 DFQATT, CDR2 SNEGSKA (reference sequence). The CDR3 protein is CSARNVGEEQYF. DNA of the CDR3: TGCAGTGCCCGGAATGTGGGGGAGGAGCAGTACTTC.

The sample holds a few counts of this clonotype. The V and J genes are TRBV9 and TRBJ2-1, with 13 bases lining up with TRBD2. The CDR3 extends over 15 amino acids. J gave up 7 bases and V 3 bases, and 4 bases lay outside the gene matches. Germline V CDR1 and CDR2: SGDLS, YYNGEE. In DNA, the CDR3 is TGTGCCAGCAGCGAAGGGGGACTAGCGGGGAATGAGCAGTTCTTC. It encodes CASSEGGLAGNEQFF.

This clonotype was picked up a small number of times. The chain carries TRBV7-2 and TRBJ2-7; 8 bases align to TRBD1. Germline loops: CDR1 SGHTA, CDR2 FQGNSA. The J segment lost 13 bases and the V segment lost 5 bases, leaving 13 bases of the junction unmatched. The CDR3 has 13 residues. Here the CDR3 DNA reads TGTGCCAGCAGCGACCAACTCCGGGACAGGCCCTACTTC. Residues: CASSDQLRDRPYF.